The clone carrying this T cell receptor beta chain was found a few times. The target antigen is unknown. The sample comes from a study of cytomegalovirus exposure and HLA in healthy donors. Study findings and constraints: TCR sequences were mostly rare, though some public TCRs occurred in many donors.

PCR involved 60 Vbeta and 13 Jbeta primers. Clones were sequenced by immunoSEQ multiplex PCR, and TCRdb holds only the in-frame ones, with some missing. The sample lists about 140,000 clones; 70% to 90% were seen once. J lost 7 bases, V lost 9 bases, and 10 bases had no gene match. The germline V gene has CDR1 SGHNT and CDR2 YYREEE (reference sequence). This CDR3 has 13 amino acids. The sequencing input was PBMCs. The rearrangement joins TRBV5-4 to TRBJ1-2; TRBD1 matches 9 bases. This clonotype was obtained from a middle-aged man in good health and CMV-seronegative. CDR3 sequence reads: CATIGDRVGGYTF. The DNA for the CDR3 is TGTGCCACCATAGGGGACAGGGTGGGTGGCTACACCTTC.